The 10 T cell receptor beta chains in this list originate from one sample, sequenced in a study of blood T cell repertoires in COVID-19. Clones were sequenced by immunoSEQ multiplex PCR, and TCRdb holds only the in-frame ones, with some missing. The sample has a few hundred thousand clones; approximately 81% are singletons. Sequencing was carried out using peripheral blood. The receptors stem from a woman in her sixties who had recovered from COVID-19.

The J gene is TRBJ2-2, the V gene TRBV19; 13 bases match TRBD2. This CDR3 has 17 residues. V dropped 7 bases and J dropped 2; count of bases not matched to a gene: 7. Germline CDR1 LNHDA, CDR2 SQIVND (reference sequence). The chain's CDR3 is CASTAGLAGANTGELFF. The CDR3 DNA sequence: TGTGCCAGTACCGCCGGACTAGCGGGGGCCAACACCGGGGAGCTGTTTTTT.

The chain combines TRBV19 with TRBJ2-5; D is ambiguous. CDR3 length: 12 residues. Trimming cost V 0 bases and J 3 bases, with 2 bases left between them. Germline V gene data show CDR1 as LNHDA and CDR2 as SQIVND (reference sequence). CDR3 DNA: TGTGCCAGTAGTATAGACAAAGAGACCCAGTACTTC. This gives the protein CASSIDKETQYF.

The rearrangement uses TRBV11-2 and TRBJ2-7; TRBD2 aligns across 9 bases. The CDR3 runs to 15 residues. The germline V gene encodes CDR1 SGHAT and CDR2 FQNNGV. V lost 5 bases, J lost 2 bases, and 7 bases stayed unmatched. The CDR3 loop is CASSLALAGAYEQYF. The CDR3 DNA reads as TGTGCCAGCAGCCTCGCGTTAGCGGGGGCCTACGAGCAGTACTTC.

V is TRBV30 and J is TRBJ2-7, with 11 bases identical to TRBD1. CDR1 and CDR2 from the germline V gene are GTSNPN and SVGIG (reference sequence). This CDR3 is 16 amino acids long. J gave up 4 bases and V 4 bases, and 12 bases lay outside the gene matches. The CDR3 here is CAWNAPGQGGIYEQYF. DNA for the CDR3: TGTGCCTGGAACGCCCCGGGACAGGGGGGAATTTACGAGCAGTACTTC.

The chain couples TRBV13 to TRBJ2-7; TRBD2 matches 9 bases. CDR1 is PRHDT, CDR2 FYEKMQ, per germline (reference sequence). Unmatched junction bases numbered 7, after V lost 2 bases and J lost 2 bases. The CDR3 is 16 amino acids. CDR3 in DNA: TGTGCCAGCAGCTTAACTTGGGCGGGGGGGACCTACGAGCAGTACTTC. Translated: CASSLTWAGGTYEQYF. The full variable domain, its missing parts supplied by reference TRBV13 and TRBJ2-7, is AAGVIQSPRHLIKEKRETATLKCYPIPRHDTVYWYQQGPGQDPQFLISFYEKMQSDKGSIPDRFSAQQFSDYHSELNMSSLELGDSALYFCASSLTWAGGTYEQYFGPGTRLTVT.

The CDR3 is CATSREGQGNTDTQYF. Written as DNA, the CDR3 is TGTGCCACCAGCAGAGAAGGGCAGGGGAACACAGATACGCAGTATTTT. This sequence joins TRBV15 and TRBJ2-3; D is possibly TRBD1 (6 bases). Germline lookup yields CDR1 LNHNV and CDR2 YYDKDF (reference sequence). CDR3 length: 16 residues. The V end was cut by 0 bases, the J end by 2 bases, with 12 bases between.

The V and J genes are TRBV5-5 and TRBJ2-3, with D perhaps TRBD2 (5 bases). Germline V gives CDR1 SGHKS, CDR2 YYEKEE (reference sequence). There are 13 residues in the CDR3. V lost 4 bases to trimming and J lost 6 bases, with 12 bases between them. The CDR3 nucleotides are TGTGCCAGCAGCACCGGACTTCGCGATACGCAGTATTTT. Protein product: CASSTGLRDTQYF.

The table lists this clone with a few counts. This rearrangement joins TRBV5-1 to TRBJ2-6; D may be TRBD2 (6 bases). CDR3 length equals 17 residues. Trimming left V 0 bases short and J 5 bases short, with 15 bases between. Germline CDR1 reads SGHRS; CDR2 reads YFSETQ. CDR3 in DNA: TGCGCCAGCAGCTTGGGGCGGGGCACGATCTGGGCCAACGTCCTGACTTTC. Protein product: CASSLGRGTIWANVLTF. The full variable domain, with the rest looked up from reference TRBV5-1 and TRBJ2-6, is KAGVTQTPRYLIKTRGQQVTLSCSPISGHRSVSWYQQTPGQGLQFLFEYFSETQRNKGNFPGRFSGRQFSNSRSEMNVSTLELGDSALYLCASSLGRGTIWANVLTFGAGSRLTVL.

This clone was seen once. V and J are TRBV7-8 and TRBJ1-2; 8 bases are a match to TRBD1. Per germline, CDR1 SGHVS and CDR2 FQNEAQ. The CDR3 contains 14 residues. V dropped 2 bases and J dropped 8; count of bases not matched to a gene: 7. CDR3: CASSLSGGELGYTF. CDR3 in DNA: TGTGCCAGCAGCTTATCAGGGGGCGAGTTAGGCTACACCTTC.

This clone appeared a few times. The chain links TRBV5-3 to TRBJ2-7, with TRBD2 matching 8 bases. TRBV5-3 is sorted into the ORF group, with uncertain function. The V and J ends lost 10 bases and 5 bases, in that order; junction bases with no gene match: 17. The CDR3 contains 15 residues. The DNA for the CDR3 is TGTGCCCAGGCGAAGCGGGGGACGGGGGTCGACGAGCAGTACTTC. Protein sequence: CAQAKRGTGVDEQYF.